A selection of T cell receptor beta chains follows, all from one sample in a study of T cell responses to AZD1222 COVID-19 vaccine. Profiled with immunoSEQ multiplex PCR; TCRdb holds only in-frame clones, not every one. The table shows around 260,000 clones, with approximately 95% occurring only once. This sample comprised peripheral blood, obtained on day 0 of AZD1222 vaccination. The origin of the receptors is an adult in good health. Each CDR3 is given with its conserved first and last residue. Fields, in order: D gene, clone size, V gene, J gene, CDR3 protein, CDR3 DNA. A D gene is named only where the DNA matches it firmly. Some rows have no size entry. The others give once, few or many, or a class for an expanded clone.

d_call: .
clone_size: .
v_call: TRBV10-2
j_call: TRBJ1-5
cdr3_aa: CASSETPYQPQHF
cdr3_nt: TGCGCCAGCAGTGAGACACCTTATCAGCCCCAGCATTTT

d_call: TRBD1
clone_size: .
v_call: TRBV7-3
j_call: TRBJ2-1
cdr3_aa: CASSWKQGDGEQFF
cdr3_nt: TGTGCCAGCAGCTGGAAACAGGGGGACGGTGAGCAGTTCTTC

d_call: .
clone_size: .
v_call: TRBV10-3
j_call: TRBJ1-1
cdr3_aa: CAINPTGVNTEAFF
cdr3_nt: TGTGCCATCAACCCGACAGGAGTGAACACTGAAGCTTTCTTT

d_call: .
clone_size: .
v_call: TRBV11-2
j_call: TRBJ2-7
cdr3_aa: CASSLGRRDEQYF
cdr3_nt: TGTGCCAGCAGCTTGGGACGGAGGGACGAGCAGTACTTC

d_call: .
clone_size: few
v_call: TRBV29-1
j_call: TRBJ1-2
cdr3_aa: CSVLREGYTF
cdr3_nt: TGCAGCGTTCTCCGGGAGGGCTACACCTTC

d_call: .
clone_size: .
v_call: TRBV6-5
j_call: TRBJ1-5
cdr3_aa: CASSRRRQGNQPQHF
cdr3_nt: TGTGCCAGCAGCCGACGACGACAGGGCAATCAGCCCCAGCATTTT

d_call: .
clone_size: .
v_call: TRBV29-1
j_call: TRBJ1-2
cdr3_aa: CSADVTNYGYTF
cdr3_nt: TGCAGCGCGGACGTCACTAACTATGGCTACACCTTC

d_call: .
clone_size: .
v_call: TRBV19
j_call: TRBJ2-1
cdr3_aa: CASSIFQGLNEQFF
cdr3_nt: TGTGCCAGTAGTATCTTCCAGGGATTAAATGAGCAGTTCTTC

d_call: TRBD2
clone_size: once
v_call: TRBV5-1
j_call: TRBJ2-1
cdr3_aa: CASSLGTSGGYNEQFF
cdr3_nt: TGCGCCAGCAGCCTCGGGACTAGCGGGGGGTACAATGAGCAGTTCTTC

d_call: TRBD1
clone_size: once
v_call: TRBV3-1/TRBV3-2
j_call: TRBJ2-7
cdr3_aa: CASSQVDRESEQYF
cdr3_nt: TGTGCCAGCAGCCAGGTGGACAGGGAGTCCGAGCAGTACTTC

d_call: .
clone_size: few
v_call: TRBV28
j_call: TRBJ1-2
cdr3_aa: CASSPSEAGYTF
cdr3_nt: TGTGCCAGCAGTCCCTCGGAAGCGGGCTACACCTTC

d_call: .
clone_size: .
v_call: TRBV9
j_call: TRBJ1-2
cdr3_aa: CASSVVADLDYGYTF
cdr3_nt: TGTGCCAGCAGCGTAGTAGCAGATCTGGACTATGGCTACACCTTC

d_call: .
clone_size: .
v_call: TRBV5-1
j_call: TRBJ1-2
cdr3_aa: CASTIGGADYGYTF
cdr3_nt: TGCGCCAGCACCATTGGGGGGGCGGACTATGGCTACACCTTC

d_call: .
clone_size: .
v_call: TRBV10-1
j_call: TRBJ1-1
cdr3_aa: CASSESVQGETEAFF
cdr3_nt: TGCGCCAGCAGTGAGTCGGTCCAAGGGGAAACTGAAGCTTTCTTT

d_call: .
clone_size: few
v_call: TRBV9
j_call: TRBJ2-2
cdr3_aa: CASSVAGGDTGELFF
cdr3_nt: TGTGCCAGCAGCGTAGCAGGGGGGGACACCGGGGAGCTGTTTTTT

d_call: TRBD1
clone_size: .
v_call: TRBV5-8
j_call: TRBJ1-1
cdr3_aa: CASSPQGVNTEAFF
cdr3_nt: TGTGCCAGCAGCCCACAGGGGGTGAACACTGAAGCTTTCTTT